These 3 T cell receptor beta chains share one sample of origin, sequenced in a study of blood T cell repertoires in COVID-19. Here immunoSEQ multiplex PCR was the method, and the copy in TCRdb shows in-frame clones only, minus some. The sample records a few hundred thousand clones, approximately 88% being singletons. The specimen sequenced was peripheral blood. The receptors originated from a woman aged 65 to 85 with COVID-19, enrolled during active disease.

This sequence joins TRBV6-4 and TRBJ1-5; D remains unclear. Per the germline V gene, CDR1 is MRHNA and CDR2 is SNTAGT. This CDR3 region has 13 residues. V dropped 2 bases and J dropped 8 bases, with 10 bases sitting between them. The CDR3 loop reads CASSDRAGEPQHF. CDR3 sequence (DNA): TGTGCCAGCAGTGACAGGGCCGGGGAGCCCCAGCATTTT.

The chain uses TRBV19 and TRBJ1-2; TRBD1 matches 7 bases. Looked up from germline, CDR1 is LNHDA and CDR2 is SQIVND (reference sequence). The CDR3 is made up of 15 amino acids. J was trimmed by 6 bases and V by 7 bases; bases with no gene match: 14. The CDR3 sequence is CASNPRGLINDGYTF. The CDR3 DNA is TGTGCCAGTAACCCTAGGGGGCTGATAAACGATGGCTACACCTTC. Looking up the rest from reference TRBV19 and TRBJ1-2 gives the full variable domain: DGGITQSPKYLFRKEGQNVTLSCEQNLNHDAMYWYRQDPGQGLRLIYYSQIVNDFQKGDIAEGYSVSREKKESFPLTVTSAQKNPTAFYLCASNPRGLINDGYTFGSGTRLTVV.

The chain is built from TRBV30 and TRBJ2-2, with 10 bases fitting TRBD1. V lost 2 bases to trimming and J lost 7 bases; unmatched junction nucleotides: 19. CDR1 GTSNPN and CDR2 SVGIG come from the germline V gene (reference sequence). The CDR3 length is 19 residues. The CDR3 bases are TGTGCCTGGAGTTTCTCGGGACAGGGGTCCTGGTGGTCCCGCGGGGAGCTGTTTTTT. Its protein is CAWSFSGQGSWWSRGELFF. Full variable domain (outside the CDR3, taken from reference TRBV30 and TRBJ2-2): SQTIHQWPATLVQPVGSPLSLECTVEGTSNPNLYWYRQAAGRGLQLLFYSVGIGQISSEVPQNLSASRPQDRQFILSSKKLLLSDSGFYLCAWSFSGQGSWWSRGELFFGEGSRLTVL.